This T cell receptor beta chain was found in a study of T cells in localized non-small cell lung cancer. Study outcomes and limitations: Adjacent lung had a median around 50 of the 100 largest tumor clones. A single tumor region was sequenced, leaving heterogeneity possible. Maximal T cell clonality occurred in uninvolved adjacent lung, with tumor ranking below it.

Measured with immunoSEQ multiplex PCR; TCRdb has only the in-frame clones, and not every one. The top ten clones hold 6.8% of a sample with around 30,000 clones, 80% to 90% of them seen once. A note on this clone: As yet, its antigen is unknown.

The specimen comprised peripheral blood, sampled before any cancer treatment. This TCR came from a male donor aged 60 or over with stage I lung adenocarcinoma.

CDR3 loop: CASSAQGARYGYTF. The DNA of the CDR3 is TGTGCCAGTAGTGCACAGGGGGCGCGGTATGGCTACACCTTC. The chain recombines TRBV19 with TRBJ1-2, with 9 bases identical to TRBD1. The CDR3 is 14 amino acids. Germline V gene data show CDR1 as LNHDA and CDR2 as SQIVND (reference sequence). J lost 5 bases, V lost 5 bases, and 6 bases had no gene match.